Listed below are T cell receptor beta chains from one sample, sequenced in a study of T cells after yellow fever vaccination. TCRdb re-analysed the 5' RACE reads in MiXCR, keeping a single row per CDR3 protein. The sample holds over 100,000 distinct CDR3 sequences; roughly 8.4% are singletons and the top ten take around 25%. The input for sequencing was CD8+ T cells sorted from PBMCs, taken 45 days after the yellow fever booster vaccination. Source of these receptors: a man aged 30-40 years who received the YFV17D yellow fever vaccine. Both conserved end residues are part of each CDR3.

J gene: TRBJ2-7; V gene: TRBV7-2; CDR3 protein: CASSTSGYEQYF
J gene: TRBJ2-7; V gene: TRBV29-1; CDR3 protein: CSVEGIASGRYEQYF
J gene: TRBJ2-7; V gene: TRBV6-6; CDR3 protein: CASSSDRTYEQYF
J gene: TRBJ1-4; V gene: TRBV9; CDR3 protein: CASSSGWGDEKLFF
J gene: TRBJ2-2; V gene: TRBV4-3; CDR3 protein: CASSQNSNTGELFF
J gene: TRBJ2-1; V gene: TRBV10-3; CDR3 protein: CAISEGGLLSEQFF
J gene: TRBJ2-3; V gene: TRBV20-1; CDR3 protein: CSARRVTSTDTQYF
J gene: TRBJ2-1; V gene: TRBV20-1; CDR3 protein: CSANIRGRTYNEQFF
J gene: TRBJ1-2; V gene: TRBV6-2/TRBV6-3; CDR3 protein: CASSQTGQFYGYTF
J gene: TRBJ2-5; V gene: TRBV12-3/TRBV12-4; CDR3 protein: CASSFSGGGETQYF
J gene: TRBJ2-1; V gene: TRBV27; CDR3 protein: CASSPTSGGHNEQFF
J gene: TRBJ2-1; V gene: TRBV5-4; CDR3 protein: CASSLSGGWYNEQFF
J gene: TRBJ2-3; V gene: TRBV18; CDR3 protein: CASSPRESTDTQYF
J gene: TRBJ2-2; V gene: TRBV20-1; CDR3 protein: CSASMGALAGELFF
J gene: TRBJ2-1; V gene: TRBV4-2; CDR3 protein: CASSRGAETYNEQFF
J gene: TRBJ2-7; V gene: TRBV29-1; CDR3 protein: CSVEVRGRGYEQYF
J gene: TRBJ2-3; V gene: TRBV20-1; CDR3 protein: CSARDGLESTDTQYF
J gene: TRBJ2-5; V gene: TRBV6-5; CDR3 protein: CASSYSGGKGTQYF
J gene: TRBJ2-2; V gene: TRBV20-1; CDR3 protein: CSARGLATNTGELFF
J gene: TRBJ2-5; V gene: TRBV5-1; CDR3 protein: CASSLVPAGELQETQYF
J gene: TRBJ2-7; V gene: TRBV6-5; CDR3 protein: CASSYERTYGKQYF
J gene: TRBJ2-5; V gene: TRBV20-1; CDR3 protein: CSATSGLQETQYF
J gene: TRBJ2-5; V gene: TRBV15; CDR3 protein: CATSSGDRQETQYF